The rows below give T cell receptor beta chains drawn from one sample of a study of CD8+ T cells in alopecia areata. Clones were read by immunoSEQ multiplex PCR, and TCRdb kept only the in-frame ones, dropping some. The sample includes roughly 190,000 clones, roughly three fifths seen only once; the top ten take roughly 0.71%. The starting material was CD4+ T cells sorted from blood, obtained at week 4, from a patient treated with tofacitinib. The source is a human donor with alopecia areata. CDR3s include the opening cysteine and the closing phenylalanine or tryptophan. The D gene is left open where the match is weak. Not every row has a clone size; where given, it reads once, few, many or a size class.

>TRBJ2-1|-|-|TRBV11-3
CASSLPSGPYNEQFF
TGTGCCAGCAGCTTACCCAGCGGGCCGTACAATGAGCAGTTCTTC
>TRBJ2-3|TRBD2|-|TRBV10-3
CASASGRTTDTQYF
TGTGCCAGCGCTAGCGGGAGAACAACAGATACGCAGTATTTT
>TRBJ2-3|-|-|TRBV5-4
CASSPRGREQLDTQYF
TGTGCCAGCAGCCCGCGAGGACGGGAGCAACTAGATACGCAGTATTTT
>TRBJ2-4|-|-|TRBV6-5
CASRTVAKNIQYF
TGTGCCAGCAGGACAGTAGCCAAAAACATTCAGTACTTC
>TRBJ2-3|TRBD2|-|TRBV7-2
CASSSKLRWTSGSLF
TGTGCCAGCAGCTCCAAGCTGCGGTGGACTAGCGGGAGCCTCTTT
>TRBJ2-7|-|-|TRBV7-2
CASSPQGGDEQYF
TGTGCCAGCAGCCCCCAGGGCGGCGACGAGCAGTACTTC
>TRBJ1-5|-|-|TRBV6-5
CASSTTGAPNQPQHF
TGTGCCAGCAGTACCACAGGTGCACCTAATCAGCCCCAGCATTTT
>TRBJ2-7|TRBD2|once|TRBV10-2
CASGTSGGAYEQYF
TGCGCCAGCGGGACTAGCGGGGGGGCCTACGAGCAGTACTTC
>TRBJ2-7|TRBD1|-|TRBV5-4
CASSAFTGTGTYEQYF
TGTGCCAGCAGCGCCTTTACCGGGACAGGGACCTACGAGCAGTACTTC
>TRBJ2-2|TRBD2|-|TRBV29-1
CSVLAGTRGTGELFF
TGCAGCGTTCTGGCCGGGACTAGAGGCACCGGGGAGCTGTTTTTT
>TRBJ1-3|TRBD1|-|TRBV29-1
CSAYRGTSGNTIYF
TGCAGCGCCTACAGGGGAACCTCTGGAAACACCATATATTTT
>TRBJ2-1|TRBD2|-|TRBV6-5
CASSHLAGGGNEQFF
TGTGCCAGCAGTCATCTAGCGGGAGGGGGCAATGAGCAGTTCTTC
>TRBJ1-1|-|-|TRBV12-5
CASGLGGFHTEAFF
TGTGCTAGTGGTTTGGGGGGTTTCCACACTGAAGCTTTCTTT
>TRBJ2-1|-|-|TRBV6-5
CASSVDWNSYNEQFF
TGTGCCAGCAGTGTCGACTGGAACTCCTACAATGAGCAGTTCTTC
>TRBJ2-7|TRBD1|-|TRBV6-1
CASSERAGGEQYF
TGTGCCAGCAGTGAAAGGGCAGGGGGCGAGCAGTACTTC
>TRBJ2-5|-|-|TRBV29-1
CSVFRETQYF
TGCAGCGTTTTTAGGGAGACCCAGTACTTC
>TRBJ2-5|-|few|TRBV5-1
CASSVGPPPETQYF
TGCGCCAGCAGCGTAGGACCTCCGCCGGAGACCCAGTACTTC
>TRBJ1-5|TRBD1|-|TRBV19
CASSFRDRGPQPQHF
TGTGCCAGTAGTTTCCGGGACAGGGGGCCTCAGCCCCAGCATTTT
>TRBJ2-1|-|-|TRBV28
CASSLGGTYNEQFF
TGTGCCAGCAGTTTGGGTGGAACCTACAATGAGCAGTTCTTC
>TRBJ1-1|TRBD1|-|TRBV29-1
CSASDRLNTEAFF
TGCAGCGCCTCGGACAGGCTGAACACTGAAGCTTTCTTT
>TRBJ2-5|-|few|TRBV18
CASSLPLARQETQYF
TGTGCCAGCTCACTCCCGCTGGCCAGACAAGAGACCCAGTACTTC
>TRBJ2-5|-|-|TRBV5-1
CASSLSQSQETQYF
TGCGCCAGCAGCTTATCTCAGTCCCAAGAGACCCAGTACTTC
>TRBJ2-3|TRBD2|-|TRBV4-3
CASSPGGADTQYF
TGCGCCAGCAGCCCGGGAGGGGCAGATACGCAGTATTTT
>TRBJ2-1|TRBD2|-|TRBV29-1
CSVAFGAGRPYNEQFF
TGCAGCGTTGCTTTTGGAGCGGGACGGCCCTACAATGAGCAGTTCTTC
>TRBJ2-7|-|-|TRBV6-5
CASREGSSYEQYF
TGTGCCAGCAGAGAGGGGAGCTCCTACGAGCAGTACTTC
>TRBJ2-1|-|-|TRBV11-1
CASSPRGTYYNEQFF
TGTGCCAGCAGCCCTCGAGGGACTTACTACAATGAGCAGTTCTTC
>TRBJ2-7|TRBD2|-|TRBV29-1
CSVDWRLAGDEQYF
TGCAGCGTTGACTGGAGACTAGCGGGAGACGAGCAGTACTTC
>TRBJ2-6|-|-|TRBV30
CAWSVGGANVLTF
TGTGCCTGGAGTGTCGGTGGGGCCAACGTCCTGACTTTC
>TRBJ1-1|-|-|TRBV5-1
CASSRDGNTEAFF
TGCGCCAGCAGCCGGGACGGGAACACTGAAGCTTTCTTT
>TRBJ2-1|TRBD2|few|TRBV18
CASSPSGTSEVGRQFF
TGTGCCAGCTCACCATCCGGGACTAGTGAGGTCGGGCGGCAGTTCTTC
>TRBJ2-5|-|once|TRBV29-1
CSVRDGRRSHETQYF
TGCAGCGTGCGGGACGGACGTCGTTCGCACGAGACCCAGTACTTC
>TRBJ2-1|-|-|TRBV28
CASSLIGGRRNEQFF
TGTGCCAGCAGTTTAATCGGGGGCCGACGAAATGAGCAGTTCTTC